This entry describes one TCR beta chain. This clone came up many times. No clone much larger than this one lies a single base away; base qualities are absent. For TCR profiling, total RNA from at least 8,000 sorted tetramer+ CD8 T cells was reverse transcribed into cDNA. CDR3 regions were amplified by PCR with primers annealing to V and J regions, adding unique molecular identifiers to track templates. The immunoSEQ platform, including its sequencing and error-correction standards, was used to profile TCRalpha and TCRbeta chains. Concerning the study's data processing: Clonal copy numbers were corrected for sequencing and PCR errors, and CDR3s were defined according to IMGT conventions. Analysis was limited to productive rearrangements and used immunoSEQ Analyzer versions 2.0 and 3.0, and gene-pairing frequencies were further processed in Microsoft Excel. Circos plots were used to visualize V-J pairings, and MEME plus a custom motifSearch program were used to find CDR3 motifs. The probability of generation of TCR sequences was calculated using the OLGA algorithm. A clonotype seen at both visits was called persistent, a clonotype seen only at the acute visit was called nonpersistent, and a clonotype seen only at convalescence was called de novo. Any amino acid clonotype used by more than one donor was defined as a public TCR. TCRdb holds this immuneACCESS table with in-frame rearrangements only. Some clones are missing; in checked studies, unresolved V genes explain under half, and the rest has no known cause. V and J calls plus clone size are reproduced from that table; the DNA served to infer D and trimming. Here the sample has 2,000 to 3,000 clones; approximately 25% occur a single time. The ten largest clones capture about 45% of the sample.

This specimen's time point label, per the study, means: convalescence about 6 months (5-8 months) after acute presentation (visit 7). CD8 T cell responses to two immunodominant EBV epitopes, BRLF1 109 (YVL-BR) and BMLF1 280 (GLC-BM), were tracked in the study over primary infection. A positive serum heterophile antibody test together with EBV viral capsid antigen-specific IgM pointed to primary EBV infection. As a first step, magnetic positive selection (MACS) was used to enrich total CD8 T cells from the PBMCs. A FACSAria III was used to sort live CD3+ CD8+ tetramer+ cells to a purity above 95%. Cell sorting used a PE-conjugated tetramer carrying the BMLF1 280-288 peptide. At both acute infection and convalescence, EBV epitope-specific CD8 T cells were tetramer-sorted, and the TCR repertoires of those cells were deep-sequenced directly ex vivo. Donors were a few people aged roughly 18 to 29 with clinical acute infectious mononucleosis and laboratory evidence of primary EBV infection. Heparinized peripheral blood was drawn at clinical presentation with mononucleosis symptoms and again about 6 months later. Ficoll-Paque density gradient centrifugation was used to isolate PBMCs.

This sample stems from a study of blood T cell repertoires in acute mononucleosis (dated by TCRdb to 2020 to 2022). As for the study more broadly: Convalescent samples, representing the memory response, were collected 5 to 8 months after the acute presentation. Mean blood EBV load was about 3.9 log10 genome copies per million B cells during acute infection and 2.5 to 3 at convalescence. Paper-wide results and their limitations: Both chains appeared to be involved in GLC-BM selection, with public TCRbeta motifs on BV14-BJ2 and BV20-BJ1 being observed alongside a TCRalpha motif on AV5-AJ31. The low acute-to-convalescent clonotype overlap might be partly explained by sampling error, because only a fraction of each donor's blood was analyzed. Only around 10% of unique acute clonotypes persisted into convalescence, yet these made up most of the response; new diverse de novo clonotypes seemingly replaced the rest. Only three donors were included in the cohort, so group averages were based on very few individuals.

Its CDR3 holds 13 amino acids, cysteine through phenylalanine. Of all the DNA, just the CDR3 is kept, 39 bases in frame from base 1. Trimming removed 4 bases from V and 5 bases from J, leaving 10 bases between the germline ends. For CDR1 and CDR2, the germline V gene (reference sequence) lists SEHNR and FQNEAQ. The sequence derives from a woman in her late teens or twenties with infectious mononucleosis caused by EBV. This receptor chain uses TRBV7-9 and TRBJ2-3; too little of a D gene remains to name it. Sequencing was performed on EBV GLC epitope tetramer+ CD8+ T cells sorted from PBMCs, taken during convalescence from infectious mononucleosis. Explained via the paper, the cell subset or site label denotes: CD8 T cells binding tetramer with EBV BMLF1 280-288 peptide (GLC-BM). The DNA sequence is as follows: TGTGCCAGCAGCTCAGAAAGTAGAGATACGCAGTATTTT. It encodes CASSSESRDTQYF.